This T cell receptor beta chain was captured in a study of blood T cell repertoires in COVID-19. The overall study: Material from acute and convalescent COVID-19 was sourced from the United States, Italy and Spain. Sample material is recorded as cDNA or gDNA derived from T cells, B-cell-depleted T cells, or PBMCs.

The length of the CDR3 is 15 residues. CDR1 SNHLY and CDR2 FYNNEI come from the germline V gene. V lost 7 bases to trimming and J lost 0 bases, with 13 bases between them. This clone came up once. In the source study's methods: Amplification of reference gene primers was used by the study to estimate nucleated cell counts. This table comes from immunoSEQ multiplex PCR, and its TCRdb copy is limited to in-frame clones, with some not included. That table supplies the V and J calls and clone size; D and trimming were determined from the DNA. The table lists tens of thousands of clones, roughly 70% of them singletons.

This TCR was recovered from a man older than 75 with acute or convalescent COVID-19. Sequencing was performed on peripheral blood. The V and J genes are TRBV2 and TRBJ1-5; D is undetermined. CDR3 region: CASTGSLYSNQPQHF. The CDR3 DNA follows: TGTGCCAGCACCGGTTCTTTATATAGCAATCAGCCCCAGCATTTT.